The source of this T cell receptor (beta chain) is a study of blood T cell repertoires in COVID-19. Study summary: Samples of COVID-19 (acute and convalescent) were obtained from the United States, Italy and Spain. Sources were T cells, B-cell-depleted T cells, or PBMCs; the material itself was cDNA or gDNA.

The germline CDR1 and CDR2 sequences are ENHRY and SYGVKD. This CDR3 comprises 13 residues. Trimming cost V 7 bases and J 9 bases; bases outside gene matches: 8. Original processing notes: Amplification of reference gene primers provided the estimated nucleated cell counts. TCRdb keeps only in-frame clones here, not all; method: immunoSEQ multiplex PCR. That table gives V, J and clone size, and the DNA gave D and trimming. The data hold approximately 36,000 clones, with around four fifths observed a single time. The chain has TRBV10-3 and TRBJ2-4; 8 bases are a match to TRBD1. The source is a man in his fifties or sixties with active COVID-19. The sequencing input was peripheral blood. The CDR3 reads CAITKDRESIQYF. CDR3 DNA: TGTGCCATCACCAAGGACAGGGAGTCCATTCAGTACTTC.